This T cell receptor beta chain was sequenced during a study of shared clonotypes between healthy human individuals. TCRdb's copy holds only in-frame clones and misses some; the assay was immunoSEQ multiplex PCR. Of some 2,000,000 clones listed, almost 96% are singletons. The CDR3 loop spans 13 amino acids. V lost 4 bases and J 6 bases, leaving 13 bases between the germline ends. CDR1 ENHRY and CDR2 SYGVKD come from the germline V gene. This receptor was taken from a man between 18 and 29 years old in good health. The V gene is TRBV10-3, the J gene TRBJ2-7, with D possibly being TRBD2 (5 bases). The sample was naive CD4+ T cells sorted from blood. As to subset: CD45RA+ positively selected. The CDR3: CAISVGYEGEQYF. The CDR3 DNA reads TGTGCCATCAGTGTGGGATACGAGGGCGAGCAGTACTTC.